This T cell receptor (beta chain) was obtained from a study of T cell changes during pregnancy in multiple sclerosis. Only in-frame clones appear in the TCRdb table, and some are missing; sequencing was by immunoSEQ multiplex PCR. The sample consists of tens of thousands of clones, 85% to 95% of them appearing once. V was pared by 4 bases and J by 5 bases, with 7 bases of the junction left unmatched. The CDR3 runs 16 residues. Germline CDR1 reads SGHTA; CDR2 reads FQGTGA. The clonotype originates from a female donor with multiple sclerosis, enrolled in a pregnancy study. The chain joins TRBV7-3 to TRBJ2-1; 11 nucleotides align to TRBD2. Source: CD8+ T cells from peripheral blood mononuclear cells, taken in the third trimester of pregnancy. The CDR3 region has the DNA TGTGCCAGCAGCTCAATAGCGGGAGGGGTTGACAATGAGCAGTTCTTC. Its translation: CASSSIAGGVDNEQFF. Supplemented by reference TRBV7-3 and TRBJ2-1, the full variable domain reads GAGVSQTPSNKVTEKGKYVELRCDPISGHTALYWYRQSLGQGPEFLIYFQGTGAADDSGLPNDRFFAVRPEGSVSTLKIQRTERGDSAVYLCASSSIAGGVDNEQFFGPGTRLTVL.